The 15 T cell receptor beta chains listed next were all sequenced from one sample in a study of T-cell reconstitution after alpha-beta-depleted transplantation in children. Unique molecular identifiers were used to barcode this TCRbeta library. TCRdb reprocessed the PCR reads with MiXCR, giving one entry per CDR3 protein. Of 400,000 to 550,000 distinct CDR3 sequences in the sample, under 12% were seen once. The starting material was PBMCs, obtained before TCRalphabeta/CD19-depleted stem cell transplant. The receptors here all came from a child aged 2 to 9 with inherited bone marrow failure, due to receive a stem cell transplant.

This clonotype was detected many times. The chain uses TRBV30 and TRBJ2-7; TRBD2 agrees at 13 bases. V lost 2 bases and J lost 2; bases outside the gene matches: 3. The CDR3 loop spans 15 amino acids. Looked up from germline, CDR1 is GTSNPN and CDR2 is SVGIG (reference sequence). The CDR3 DNA follows: TGTGCCTGGAGTAGACTAGCGGGAGGTACCTACGAGCAGTACTTC. It specifies CAWSRLAGGTYEQYF.

The chain has TRBV2 and TRBJ2-1, with 7 bases fitting TRBD2. Germline V gene lookup returns CDR1 SNHLY and CDR2 FYNNEI. CDR3 size: 15 residues. V lost 6 bases to trimming and J lost 2 bases; unmatched junction nucleotides: 7. The CDR3 DNA reads TGTGCCAGCAGCTTTACTAGCGCCCCCTACAATGAGCAGTTCTTC. Protein product: CASSFTSAPYNEQFF.

This clonotype came up many times. V and J are TRBV12-3 or TRBV12-4 and TRBJ2-1, with 12 bases fitting TRBD2. This CDR3 has 15 residues. After removal of 6 bases from V and 9 bases from J, the junction contained 9 bases not matched to a gene. The DNA of the CDR3 is TGTGCCAGCAGGCTACTAGCGGGAGGATGGGGTGAGCAGTTCTTC. Translated: CASRLLAGGWGEQFF.

The CDR3 coding sequence is TGCGCCAGCAGCCAAGATGGTAGTGGAAGTCACAATGAGCAGTTCTTC. Its translation: CASSQDGSGSHNEQFF. The chain employs TRBV4-3 and TRBJ2-1; D is ambiguous. V was cut by 0 bases and J by 5 bases, with 14 bases left in between. The CDR3 runs 16 residues. Germline lookup yields CDR1 LGHNA and CDR2 YSLEER.

The chain links TRBV2 to TRBJ1-4, with 10 positions matching TRBD1. V dropped 3 bases and J dropped 7; count of bases not matched to a gene: 5. The CDR3 extends over 15 amino acids. The V gene's germline CDR1 is SNHLY and CDR2 FYNNEI. The CDR3 loop reads CASSDPGQGSEKLFF. The CDR3 nucleotides are TGTGCCAGCAGTGACCCGGGACAGGGGAGTGAAAAACTGTTTTTT.

The chain joins TRBV20-1 to TRBJ2-7; 11 bases are a match to TRBD2. Germline lookup yields CDR1 DFQATT and CDR2 SNEGSKA (reference sequence). CDR3 length: 18 residues. The V segment lost 0 bases and the J segment 2 bases; nucleotides outside the gene matches: 12. CDR3 DNA sequence: TGCAGTGCTAGAGAACTAGCGGGAGAGTTCCTCGGAGCCTACGAGCAGTACTTC. The encoded protein is CSARELAGEFLGAYEQYF.

The sample holds many counts of this clonotype. This CDR3 reads CASSLGVGTDYGYTF. The CDR3 nucleotides read TGCGCCAGCAGCTTGGGGGTCGGGACAGACTATGGCTACACCTTC. J is TRBJ1-2 and V is TRBV5-1, with 7 positions matching TRBD1. Per germline, CDR1 SGHRS and CDR2 YFSETQ. The V and J ends lost 0 bases and 3 bases, in that order; junction bases with no gene match: 5. This CDR3 comprises 15 residues.

This clonotype was detected many times. This chain uses TRBV9 with TRBJ2-2; D unresolved. V was pared by 3 bases and J by 4 bases, with 19 bases between. Germline CDR1 is SGDLS and CDR2 is YYNGEE. This CDR3 is built from 17 residues. In DNA, the CDR3 is TGTGCCAGCAGCGCGTCCCGACGCCCCATATCCACCGGGGAGCTGTTTTTT. Protein sequence: CASSASRRPISTGELFF.

The table lists this clonotype with many counts. The rearrangement links TRBV27 to TRBJ2-1; TRBD2 might be the D (5 bases). Germline V gives CDR1 MNHEY, CDR2 SMNVEV (reference sequence). V was cut by 0 bases and J by 0 bases, with 9 bases left in between. The CDR3 runs 16 residues. The CDR3 nucleotides read TGTGCCAGCAGTTTATCCCGGGATACCTCCTACAATGAGCAGTTCTTC. This sequence encodes CASSLSRDTSYNEQFF.

There are many counts of this clonotype. V is TRBV5-6 and J is TRBJ1-1, with TRBD1 matching 8 bases. V was pared by 3 bases and J by 0 bases, with 1 base of the junction left unmatched. The germline CDR1 and CDR2 sequences are SGHDT and YYEEEE. CDR3 length: 14 amino acids. The CDR3 sequence: CASSWDRMNTEAFF. In DNA, the CDR3 is TGTGCCAGCAGCTGGGACAGGATGAACACTGAAGCTTTCTTT. The variable domain in full, with the rest retrieved from reference TRBV5-6 and TRBJ1-1, is DAGVTQSPTHLIKTRGQQVTLRCSPKSGHDTVSWYQQALGQGPQFIFQYYEEEERQRGNFPDRFSGHQFPNYSSELNVNALLLGDSALYLCASSWDRMNTEAFFGQGTRLTVV.

This chain links TRBV6-5 with TRBJ1-1; D is possibly TRBD1 (5 bases). CDR3 length: 15 amino acids. V lost 6 bases and J 5 bases, leaving 19 bases between the germline ends. Per germline, CDR1 MNHEY and CDR2 SVGAGI. This chain's CDR3 is CASSYRLLVTTEAFF. The CDR3 DNA sequence: TGTGCCAGCAGCTACAGGCTCCTCGTAACTACTGAAGCTTTCTTT.

This clonotype has a count of ten or more. The genes are TRBV9 and TRBJ2-3; D remains ambiguous. CDR3 length equals 17 residues. Germline loops: CDR1 SGDLS, CDR2 YYNGEE. V was shortened by 0 bases and J by 2 bases, with 16 bases between the two germline ends. The DNA for the CDR3 is TGTGCCAGCAGCGTAGCCGCTGGGTATTTATCCACAGATACGCAGTATTTT. Amino acid sequence: CASSVAAGYLSTDTQYF.

The table lists this clonotype with a few counts. The V call is TRBV28, the J call TRBJ2-3; 15 positions agree with TRBD2. CDR1 MDHEN and CDR2 SYDVKM come from the germline V gene. The CDR3 consists of 18 residues. V was clipped by 5 bases and J by 4 bases; unmatched bases: 10. The CDR3: CASSQSPGTSGRPDTQYF. The CDR3 DNA reads TGTGCCAGCAGTCAAAGTCCCGGGACTAGCGGGAGGCCAGATACGCAGTATTTT.

There are many counts of this clonotype. The CDR3 region is CSARDLAGPSYEQYF. Here the CDR3 DNA reads TGCAGTGCTAGAGATCTAGCGGGACCCTCCTACGAGCAGTACTTC. The V and J genes are TRBV20-1 and TRBJ2-7; TRBD2 agrees at 9 bases. This CDR3 is 15 amino acids long. The junction had 3 bases not matched to a gene; V was cut back by 0 bases and J by 0 bases. CDR1 and CDR2 from the germline V gene are DFQATT and SNEGSKA (reference sequence).

This clonotype was picked up many times. The rearrangement links TRBV28 to TRBJ2-1; D call uncertain. CDR3 length: 13 residues. Trimming shortened V by 2 bases and J by 2 bases, and 4 bases separated the two germline ends. Germline values: CDR1 MDHEN, CDR2 SYDVKM. The CDR3 region has the DNA TGTGCCAGCAGTTTAAGGCCCTACAATGAGCAGTTCTTC. Its protein is CASSLRPYNEQFF.